The rows below give T cell receptor beta chains drawn from one sample of a study of a mutant IDH1 vaccine in newly diagnosed glioma. Antigen specificity for these receptors is unknown. Sequencing used immunoSEQ multiplex PCR; TCRdb keeps in-frame clones, though not all of them. This table has about 30,000 clones, around 89% appearing once. Sample: PBMCs, taken from a glioma patient whose treatment included an IDH1 peptide vaccine. These receptors all stem from a man aged 35-49 years with glioma. Each CDR3 is given with its conserved first and last residue. Each record gives: CDR3 protein, CDR3 DNA, clone size, V gene, J gene, D gene. The D gene is left open where the match is weak. Clone size appears in some rows only: once, few, many, or a class for an expanded clone.

CASSVNDRLYNEKLFF	TGTGCCAGCAGCGTAAACGACAGACTTTATAATGAAAAACTGTTTTTT	NA	TRBV9	TRBJ1-4	NA
CASSFFRAEGYTF	TGTGCCAGCAGTTTCTTCCGTGCGGAAGGCTACACCTTC	NA	TRBV28	TRBJ1-2	NA
CASSYGGGYYEQYF	TGTGCCAGCAGTTACGGTGGAGGGTACTACGAGCAGTACTTC	NA	TRBV6-5	TRBJ2-7	NA
CASSVAPGRVGNTIYF	TGTGCCAGCAGCGTAGCCCCAGGCCGGGTTGGAAACACCATATATTTT	once	TRBV9	TRBJ1-3	NA
CASSEAGQINTEAFF	TGTGCCAGCAGTGAAGCAGGACAGATTAACACTGAAGCTTTCTTT	NA	TRBV2	TRBJ1-1	NA
CASSQVSYEQYF	TGTGCCAGCAGCCAAGTATCCTACGAGCAGTACTTC	NA	TRBV4-2	TRBJ2-7	NA
CASSPVSGRGNQPQHF	TGTGCCAGCAGCCCTGTTTCAGGGAGGGGCAATCAGCCCCAGCATTTT	once	TRBV28	TRBJ1-5	NA
CASENPGAPGEKLFF	TGTGCCAGCGAGAATCCGGGGGCGCCGGGTGAAAAACTGTTTTTT	NA	TRBV11-2	TRBJ1-4	NA
CAWAYSNQPQHF	TGTGCCTGGGCTTATAGCAATCAGCCCCAGCATTTT	NA	TRBV30	TRBJ1-5	NA
CASSLVSGGQPQHF	TGTGCCAGCAGCTTAGTGTCGGGAGGTCAGCCCCAGCATTTT	NA	TRBV11-2	TRBJ1-5	NA